The 5 T cell receptor beta chains given below trace back to one sample, sequenced in a study of T-cell reconstitution after alpha-beta-depleted transplantation in children. Unique molecular identifiers were built into the TCRbeta library. One entry per CDR3 protein results from TCRdb running MiXCR on the PCR reads. The sample comprises 240,000 or so distinct CDR3 sequences, around 12% of which are singletons, and around 2.5% rests with the top ten. Material: PBMCs from the stem cell graft donor, obtained from the stem cell graft. These receptors all stem from a human donor who donated a stem cell graft to a child with acute lymphoblastic leukemia.

This rearrangement joins TRBV4-3 to TRBJ2-1; 7 bases agree with TRBD1. This CDR3 is 17 amino acids long. V lost 0 bases and J lost 6; bases outside the gene matches: 11. Germline V gene lookup returns CDR1 LGHNA and CDR2 YSLEER. The CDR3 bases are TGCGCCAGCAGCCAAGATTATTGGCAGGGGGTCAGCAATGAGCAGTTCTTC. It translates to CASSQDYWQGVSNEQFF.

Notes on this clonotype: Since a much larger clone is just one base distant, this may be a read error. V gene TRBV12-3 or TRBV12-4 combines with J gene TRBJ1-4; D uncertain. The CDR3 contains 13 residues. The CDR3 reads CASSLRSNEQLFF. The CDR3 DNA is TGTGCCAGCAGTTTACGCAGTAATGAACAACTGTTTTTT.

This clonotype was counted ten times or more. The gene calls are TRBV7-9 and TRBJ1-5; D is unclear. CDR1 SEHNR and CDR2 FQNEAQ come from the germline V gene (reference sequence). Trimming shortened V by 7 bases and J by 0 bases, and 7 bases separated the two germline ends. There are 13 residues in the CDR3. CDR3 DNA: TGTGCCAGCAAGGCGGATAGCAATCAGCCCCAGCATTTT. Translation: CASKADSNQPQHF.

V is TRBV20-1 and J is TRBJ1-5; TRBD1 is a possible D gene (5 bases). Germline CDR1 and CDR2: DFQATT and SNEGSKA (reference sequence). The CDR3 has 15 residues. The CDR3 coding sequence is TGCTTTGCTAGAAGATGGGCAGGGCGTGATCAGCCCCAGCATTTT. Protein product: CFARRWAGRDQPQHF.

This clonotype was counted ten times or more. The rearrangement uses TRBV7-2 and TRBJ2-4, with 7 positions matching TRBD2. CDR1 and CDR2 from the germline V gene are SGHTA and FQGNSA. This CDR3 is built from 15 residues. V lost 4 bases to trimming and J lost 7 bases; unmatched junction nucleotides: 10. The CDR3: CASSSGSGAGNIQYF. CDR3 nucleotide sequence: TGTGCCAGCAGCTCAGGGAGCGGGGCGGGGAACATTCAGTACTTC. The full variable domain, with the rest looked up from reference TRBV7-2 and TRBJ2-4, is GAGVSQSPSNKVTEKGKDVELRCDPISGHTALYWYRQSLGQGLEFLIYFQGNSAPDKSGLPSDRFSAERTGGSVSTLTIQRTQQEDSAVYLCASSSGSGAGNIQYFGAGTRLSVL.